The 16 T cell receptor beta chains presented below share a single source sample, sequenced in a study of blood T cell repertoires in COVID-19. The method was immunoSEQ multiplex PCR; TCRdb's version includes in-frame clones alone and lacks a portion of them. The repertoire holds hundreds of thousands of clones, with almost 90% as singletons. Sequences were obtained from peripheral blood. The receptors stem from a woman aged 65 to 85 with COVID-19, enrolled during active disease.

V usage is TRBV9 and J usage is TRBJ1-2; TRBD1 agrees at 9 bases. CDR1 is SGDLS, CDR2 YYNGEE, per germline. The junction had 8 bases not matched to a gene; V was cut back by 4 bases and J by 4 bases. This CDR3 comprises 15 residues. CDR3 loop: CASSSYRGLAYGYTF. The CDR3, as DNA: TGTGCCAGCAGCTCCTACAGGGGGCTCGCCTATGGCTACACCTTC.

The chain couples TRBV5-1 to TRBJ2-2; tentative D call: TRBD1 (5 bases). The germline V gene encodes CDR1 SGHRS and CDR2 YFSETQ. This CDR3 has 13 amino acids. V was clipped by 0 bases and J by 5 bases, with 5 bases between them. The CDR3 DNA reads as TGCGCCAGCAGCTTGGGACAGACCGGGGAGCTGTTTTTT. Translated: CASSLGQTGELFF.

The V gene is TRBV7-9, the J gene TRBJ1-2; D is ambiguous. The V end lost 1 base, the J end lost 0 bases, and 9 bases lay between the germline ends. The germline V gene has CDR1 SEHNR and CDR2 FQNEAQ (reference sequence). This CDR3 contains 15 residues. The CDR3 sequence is CASSLGGGANYGYTF. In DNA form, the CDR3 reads TGTGCCAGCAGCTTAGGTGGCGGCGCTAACTATGGCTACACCTTC.

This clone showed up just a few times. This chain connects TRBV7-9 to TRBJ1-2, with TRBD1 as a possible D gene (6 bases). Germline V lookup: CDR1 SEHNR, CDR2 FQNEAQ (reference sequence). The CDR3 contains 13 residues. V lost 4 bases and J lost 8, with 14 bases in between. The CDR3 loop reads CASSSLQGRGYTF. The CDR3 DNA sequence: TGTGCCAGCAGCTCTCTACAGGGAAGAGGCTACACCTTC.

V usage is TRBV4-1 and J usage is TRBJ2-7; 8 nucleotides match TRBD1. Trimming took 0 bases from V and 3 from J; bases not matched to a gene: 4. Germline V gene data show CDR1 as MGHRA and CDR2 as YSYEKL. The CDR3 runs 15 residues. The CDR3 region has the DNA TGCGCCAGCAGCCAAGATAGGACAGGGTTCTACGAGCAGTACTTC. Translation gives CASSQDRTGFYEQYF.

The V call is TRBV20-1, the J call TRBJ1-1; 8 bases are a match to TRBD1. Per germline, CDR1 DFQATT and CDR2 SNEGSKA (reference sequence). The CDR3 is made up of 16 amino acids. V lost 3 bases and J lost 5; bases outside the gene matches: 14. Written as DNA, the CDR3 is TGCAGTGCTAGTAAGGTTGGCAGGGGGCAGTGGACTGAAGCTTTCTTT. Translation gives CSASKVGRGQWTEAFF.

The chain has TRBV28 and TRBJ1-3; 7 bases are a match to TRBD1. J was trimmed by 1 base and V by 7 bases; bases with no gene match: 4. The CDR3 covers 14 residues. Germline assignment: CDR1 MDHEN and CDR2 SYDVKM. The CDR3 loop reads CASTPTGSGNTIYF. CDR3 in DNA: TGTGCCAGCACTCCGACAGGGTCTGGAAACACCATATATTTT.

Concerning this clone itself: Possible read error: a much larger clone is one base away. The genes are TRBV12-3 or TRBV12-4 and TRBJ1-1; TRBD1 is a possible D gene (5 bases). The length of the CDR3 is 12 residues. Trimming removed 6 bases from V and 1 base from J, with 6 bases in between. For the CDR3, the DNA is TGTGCCAGCAGGCAGGGGAACACTGAAGCTTTCTTT. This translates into CASRQGNTEAFF.

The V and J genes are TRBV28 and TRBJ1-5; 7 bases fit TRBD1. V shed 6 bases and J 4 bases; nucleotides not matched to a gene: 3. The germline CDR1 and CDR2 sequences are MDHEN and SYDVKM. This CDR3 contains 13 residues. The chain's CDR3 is CASRPQGNQPQHF. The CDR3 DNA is TGTGCCAGCAGACCACAGGGGAATCAGCCCCAGCATTTT.

Here the CDR3 DNA reads TGTGCCAGCAGTTTATCCCAGATTTATAATTCACCCCTCCACTTT. Translating it yields CASSLSQIYNSPLHF. The gene calls are TRBV27 and TRBJ1-6; D not certain. The germline V gene encodes CDR1 MNHEY and CDR2 SMNVEV (reference sequence). CDR3 length: 15 amino acids. V lost 0 bases and J 4 bases, leaving 7 bases between the germline ends.

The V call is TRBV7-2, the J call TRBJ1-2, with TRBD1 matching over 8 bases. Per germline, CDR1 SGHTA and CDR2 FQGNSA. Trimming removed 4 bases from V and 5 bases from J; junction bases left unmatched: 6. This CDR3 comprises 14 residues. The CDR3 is CASSWGRQGYGYTF. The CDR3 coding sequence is TGTGCCAGCAGCTGGGGAAGACAGGGGTATGGCTACACCTTC.

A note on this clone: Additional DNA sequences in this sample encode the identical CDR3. CDR3 sequence (DNA): TGTGCCAGCAGCACTTCTAGCGGGGGGGCCTACGAGCAGTACTTC. Amino acid sequence: CASSTSSGGAYEQYF. The J gene is TRBJ2-7, the V gene TRBV7-2; 12 bases agree with TRBD2. Looked up from germline, CDR1 is SGHTA and CDR2 is FQGNSA. The CDR3 is 15 residues long. The V segment lost 5 bases and the J segment 2 bases; nucleotides outside the gene matches: 4.

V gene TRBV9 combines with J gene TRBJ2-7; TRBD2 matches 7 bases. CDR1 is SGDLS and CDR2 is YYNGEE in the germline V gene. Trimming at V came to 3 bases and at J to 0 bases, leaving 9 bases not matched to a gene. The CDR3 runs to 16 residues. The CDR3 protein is CASSDEAAGPSYEQYF. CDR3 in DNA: TGTGCCAGCAGCGATGAAGCAGCGGGACCCTCCTACGAGCAGTACTTC. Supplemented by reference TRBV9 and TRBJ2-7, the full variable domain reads DSGVTQTPKHLITATGQRVTLRCSPRSGDLSVYWYQQSLDQGLQFLIQYYNGEERAKGNILERFSAQQFPDLHSELNLSSLELGDSALYFCASSDEAAGPSYEQYFGPGTRLTVT.

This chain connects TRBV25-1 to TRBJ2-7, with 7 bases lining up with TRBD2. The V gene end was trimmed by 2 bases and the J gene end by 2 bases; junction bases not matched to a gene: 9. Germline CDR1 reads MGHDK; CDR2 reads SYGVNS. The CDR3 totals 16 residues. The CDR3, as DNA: TGTGCCAGCAGTGAAATGGGGTCTAGCGGTGCCTACGAGCAGTACTTC. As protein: CASSEMGSSGAYEQYF.

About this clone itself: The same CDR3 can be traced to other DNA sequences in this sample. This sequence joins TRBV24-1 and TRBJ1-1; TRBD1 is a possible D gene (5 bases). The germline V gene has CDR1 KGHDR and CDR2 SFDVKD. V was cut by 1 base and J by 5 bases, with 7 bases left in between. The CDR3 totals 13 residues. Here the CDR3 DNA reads TGTGCCACCAGTGATTTACGGGGGACTGAAGCTTTCTTT. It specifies CATSDLRGTEAFF.

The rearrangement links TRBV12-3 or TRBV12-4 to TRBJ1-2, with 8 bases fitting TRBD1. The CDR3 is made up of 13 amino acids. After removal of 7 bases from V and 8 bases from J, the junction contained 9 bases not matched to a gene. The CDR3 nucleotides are TGTGCCAGCACTCCAGGGGGCTTGGGAGGCTACACCTTC. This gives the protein CASTPGGLGGYTF.